This entry is about one TCR beta chain. These data are taken from a study of CD8 T cells in Susac syndrome. Random hexamers served to reverse transcribe about 0.45 to 1 ug RNA. Coverage of TCR beta CDR3 amplification by immunoSEQ multiplex PCR extended to 54 Vbeta and 13 Jbeta. One entry per CDR3 protein, called by TCRdb with MiXCR from the immunoSEQ multiplex PCR reads. Of roughly 160,000 distinct CDR3 sequences in the sample, 90% to 97% were seen once. CDR3 length equals 14 residues. Trimming took 6 bases from V and 3 from J, leaving 15 bases between them. The germline V gene has CDR1 SQVTM and CDR2 ANQGSEA.

The sequence derives from a human donor with Susac syndrome. The chain has TRBV29-1 and TRBJ2-1; D is unresolved. The sequenced sample was CD4+ T cells from PBMCs. CDR3 in DNA: TGCAGCGTAGCATGGGTACCCCTCTACAATGAGCAGTTCTTC. This codes for CSVAWVPLYNEQFF.